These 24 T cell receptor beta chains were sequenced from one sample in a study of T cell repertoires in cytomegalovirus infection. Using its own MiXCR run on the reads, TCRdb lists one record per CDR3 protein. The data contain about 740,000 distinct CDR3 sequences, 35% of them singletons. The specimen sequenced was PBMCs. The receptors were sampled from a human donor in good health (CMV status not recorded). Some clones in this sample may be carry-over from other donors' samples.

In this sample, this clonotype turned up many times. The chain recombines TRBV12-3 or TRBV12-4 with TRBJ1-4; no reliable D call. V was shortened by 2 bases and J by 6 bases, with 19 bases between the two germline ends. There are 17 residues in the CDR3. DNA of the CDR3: TGTGCCAGCAGTTTACTACGTTCGGGGAAGCGAGATGAAAAACTGTTTTTT. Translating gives CASSLLRSGKRDEKLFF.

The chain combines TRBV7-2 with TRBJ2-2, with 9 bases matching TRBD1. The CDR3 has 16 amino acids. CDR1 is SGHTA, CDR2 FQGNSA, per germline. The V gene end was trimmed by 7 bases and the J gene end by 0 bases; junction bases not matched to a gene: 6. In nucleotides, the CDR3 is TGTGCCAGCACCCGGGACAGGGTAGCGAACACCGGGGAGCTGTTTTTT. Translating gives CASTRDRVANTGELFF.

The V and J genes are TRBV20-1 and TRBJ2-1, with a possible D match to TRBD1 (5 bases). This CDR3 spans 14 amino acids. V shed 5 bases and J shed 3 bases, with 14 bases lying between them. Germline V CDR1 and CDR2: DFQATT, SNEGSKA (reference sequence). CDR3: CSADKGLGYNEQFF. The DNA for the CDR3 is TGCAGTGCTGACAAGGGGTTGGGCTACAATGAGCAGTTCTTC.

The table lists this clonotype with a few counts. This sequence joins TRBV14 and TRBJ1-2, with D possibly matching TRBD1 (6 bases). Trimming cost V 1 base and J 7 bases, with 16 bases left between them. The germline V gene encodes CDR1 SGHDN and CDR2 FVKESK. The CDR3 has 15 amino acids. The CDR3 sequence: CASSQVRTALLGYTF. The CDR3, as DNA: TGTGCCAGCAGCCAAGTTCGGACAGCGTTACTTGGCTACACCTTC.

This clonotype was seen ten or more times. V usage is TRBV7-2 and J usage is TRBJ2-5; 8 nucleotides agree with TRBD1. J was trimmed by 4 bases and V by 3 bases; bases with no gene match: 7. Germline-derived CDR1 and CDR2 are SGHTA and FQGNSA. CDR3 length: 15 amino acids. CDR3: CASSLRTGFGETQYF. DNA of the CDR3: TGTGCCAGCAGCTTGAGGACAGGGTTTGGAGAGACCCAGTACTTC.

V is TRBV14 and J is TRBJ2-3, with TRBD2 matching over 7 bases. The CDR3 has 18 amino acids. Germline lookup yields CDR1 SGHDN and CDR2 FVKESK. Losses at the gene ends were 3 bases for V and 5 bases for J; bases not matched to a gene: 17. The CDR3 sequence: CASSQGALAAKDVDTQYF. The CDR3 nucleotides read TGTGCCAGCAGCCAGGGAGCCCTAGCGGCCAAGGATGTAGATACGCAGTATTTT.

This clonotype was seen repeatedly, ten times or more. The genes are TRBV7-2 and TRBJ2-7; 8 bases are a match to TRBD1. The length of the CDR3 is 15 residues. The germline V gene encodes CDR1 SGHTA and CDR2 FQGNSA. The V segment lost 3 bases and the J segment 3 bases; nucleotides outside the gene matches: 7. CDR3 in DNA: TGTGCCAGCAGCTTCTCCGCGACAGGGGTCTACGAGCAGTACTTC. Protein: CASSFSATGVYEQYF.

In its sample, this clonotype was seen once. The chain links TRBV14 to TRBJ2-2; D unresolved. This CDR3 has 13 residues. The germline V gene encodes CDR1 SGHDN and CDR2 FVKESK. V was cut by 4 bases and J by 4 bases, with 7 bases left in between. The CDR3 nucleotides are TGTGCCAGCAGCCGAAAGATCACCGGGGAGCTGTTTTTT. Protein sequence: CASSRKITGELFF.

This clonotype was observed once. In DNA, the CDR3 is TGTGCCAGCAGCTTGGGCGGGAGGAACTACAATGAGCAGTTCTTC. This codes for CASSLGGRNYNEQFF. The chain joins TRBV5-6 to TRBJ2-1; 8 bases match TRBD2. From germline, CDR1 is SGHDT and CDR2 YYEEEE. The CDR3 is made up of 15 amino acids. The V segment lost 0 bases and the J segment 3 bases; nucleotides outside the gene matches: 2.

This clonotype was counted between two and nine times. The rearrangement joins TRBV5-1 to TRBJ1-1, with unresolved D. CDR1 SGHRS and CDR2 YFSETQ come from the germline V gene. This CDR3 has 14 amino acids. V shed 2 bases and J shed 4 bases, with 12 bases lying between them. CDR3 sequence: CASSLGITGTEAFF. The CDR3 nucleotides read TGCGCCAGCAGCTTAGGGATAACTGGCACTGAAGCTTTCTTT.

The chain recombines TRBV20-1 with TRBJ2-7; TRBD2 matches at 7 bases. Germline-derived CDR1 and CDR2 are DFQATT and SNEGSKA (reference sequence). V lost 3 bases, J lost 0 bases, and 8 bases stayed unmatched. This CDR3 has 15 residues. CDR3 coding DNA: TGCAGTGCTAGGGTACCTAGCGGACACTCCTACGAGCAGTACTTC. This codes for CSARVPSGHSYEQYF.

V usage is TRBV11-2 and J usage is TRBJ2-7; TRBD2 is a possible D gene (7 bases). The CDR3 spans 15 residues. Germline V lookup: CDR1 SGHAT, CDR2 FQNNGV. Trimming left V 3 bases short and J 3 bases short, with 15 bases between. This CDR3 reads CASSFGAGDYYEQYF. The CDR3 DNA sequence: TGTGCCAGCAGCTTTGGGGCAGGGGACTACTACGAGCAGTACTTC.

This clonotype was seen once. CDR3 DNA sequence: TGCAGTGCTTCCCGCAGTGTGGCCGGGGAGCTGTTTTTT. It yields the protein CSASRSVAGELFF. The chain has TRBV20-1 and TRBJ2-2; no definite D call. Trimming shortened V by 5 bases and J by 6 bases, and 13 bases separated the two germline ends. CDR1 and CDR2 from the germline V gene are DFQATT and SNEGSKA (reference sequence). This CDR3 contains 13 residues.

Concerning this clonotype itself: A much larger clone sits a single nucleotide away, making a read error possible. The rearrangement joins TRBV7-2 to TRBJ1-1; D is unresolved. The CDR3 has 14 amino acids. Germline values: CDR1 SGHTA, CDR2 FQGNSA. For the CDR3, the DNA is TGTTCCAGCAGCCACTCCGCCGGGAACACTGAAGCTTTCTTT. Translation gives CSSSHSAGNTEAFF.

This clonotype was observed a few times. The CDR3 DNA reads TGTGCCAGCATTAGGGGGGGTTCCCCCTACGAGCAGTACTTC. Amino acids: CASIRGGSPYEQYF. The gene calls are TRBV28 and TRBJ2-7, with D perhaps TRBD2 (7 bases). V was cut by 7 bases and J by 2 bases, with 15 bases left in between. The CDR3 length is 14 residues. Germline CDR1 reads MDHEN; CDR2 reads SYDVKM.

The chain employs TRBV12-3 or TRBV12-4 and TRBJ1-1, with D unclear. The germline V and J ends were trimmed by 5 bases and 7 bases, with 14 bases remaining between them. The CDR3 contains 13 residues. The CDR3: CASSILLAVEAFF. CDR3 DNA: TGTGCCAGCAGTATTTTGTTGGCAGTTGAAGCTTTCTTT.

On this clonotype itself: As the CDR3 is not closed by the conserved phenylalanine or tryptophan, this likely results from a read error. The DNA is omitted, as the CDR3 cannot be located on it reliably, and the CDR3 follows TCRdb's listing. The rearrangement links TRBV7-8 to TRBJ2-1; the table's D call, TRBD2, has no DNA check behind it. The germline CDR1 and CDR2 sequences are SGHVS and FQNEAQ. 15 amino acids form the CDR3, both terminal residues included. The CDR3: CASTEAGSSYNEQLL.

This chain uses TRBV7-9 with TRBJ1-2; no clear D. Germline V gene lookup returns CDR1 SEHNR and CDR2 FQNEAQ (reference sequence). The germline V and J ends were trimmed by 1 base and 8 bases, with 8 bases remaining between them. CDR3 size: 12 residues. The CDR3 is CASSLDPVGYTF. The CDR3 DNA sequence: TGTGCCAGCAGCTTAGATCCTGTAGGCTACACCTTC.

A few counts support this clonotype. This chain's CDR3 is CASSLYSSGANVLTF. DNA of the CDR3: TGTGCCAGCAGTTTATACAGCTCTGGGGCCAACGTCCTGACTTTC. The V call is TRBV12-3 or TRBV12-4, the J call TRBJ2-6; no clear D. The CDR3 has 15 amino acids. Trimming stripped 2 bases from V and 0 bases from J, with 5 bases between.

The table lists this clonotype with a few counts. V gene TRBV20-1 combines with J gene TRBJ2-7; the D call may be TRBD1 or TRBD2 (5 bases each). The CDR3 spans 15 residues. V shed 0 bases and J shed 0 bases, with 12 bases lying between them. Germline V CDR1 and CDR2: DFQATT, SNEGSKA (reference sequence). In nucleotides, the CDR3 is TGCAGTGCTAGAGATCTCCCGGGGCCCTCCTACGAGCAGTACTTC. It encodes CSARDLPGPSYEQYF.

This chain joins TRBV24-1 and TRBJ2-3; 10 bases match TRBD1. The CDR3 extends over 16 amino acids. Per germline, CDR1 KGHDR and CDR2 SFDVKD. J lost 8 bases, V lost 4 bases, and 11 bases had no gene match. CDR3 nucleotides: TGTGCCACCAGTGAGACAGGGGGCGCGGGAGTGGTTACGCAGTATTTT. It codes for CATSETGGAGVVTQYF.

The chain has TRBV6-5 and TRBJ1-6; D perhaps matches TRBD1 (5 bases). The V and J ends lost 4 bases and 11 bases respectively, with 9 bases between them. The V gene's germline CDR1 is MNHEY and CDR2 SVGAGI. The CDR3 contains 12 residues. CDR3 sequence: CASSWKGAPLHF. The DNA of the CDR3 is TGTGCCAGCAGTTGGAAAGGGGCACCCCTCCACTTT.

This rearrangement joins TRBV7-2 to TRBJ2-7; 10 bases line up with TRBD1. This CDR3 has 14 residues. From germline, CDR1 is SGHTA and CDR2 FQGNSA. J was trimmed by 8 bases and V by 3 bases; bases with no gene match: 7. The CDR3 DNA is TGTGCCAGCAGCTTGGTGGAGGGACAGGGGAAGCAGTACTTC. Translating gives CASSLVEGQGKQYF.

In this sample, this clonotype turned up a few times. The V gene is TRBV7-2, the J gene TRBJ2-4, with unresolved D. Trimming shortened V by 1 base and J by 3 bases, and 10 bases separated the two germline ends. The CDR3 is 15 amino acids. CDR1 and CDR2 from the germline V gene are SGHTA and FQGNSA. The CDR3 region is CASSLERLGKNIQYF. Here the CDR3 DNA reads TGTGCCAGCAGCTTAGAAAGGTTAGGCAAAAACATTCAGTACTTC. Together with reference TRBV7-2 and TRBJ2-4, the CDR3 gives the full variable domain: GAGVSQSPSNKVTEKGKDVELRCDPISGHTALYWYRQSLGQGLEFLIYFQGNSAPDKSGLPSDRFSAERTGGSVSTLTIQRTQQEDSAVYLCASSLERLGKNIQYFGAGTRLSVL.